This paragraph covers one T cell receptor beta chain sequence. The entry originates in a study of control samples from healthy donors and cancer patients. Germline V gene lookup returns CDR1 SNHLY and CDR2 FYNNEI. Trimming took 5 bases from V and 3 from J, leaving 2 bases between them. The CDR3 is made up of 11 amino acids. Measured with immunoSEQ multiplex PCR; TCRdb has only the in-frame clones, and not every one. The table includes about 58,000 clones, 80% to 90% detected once. The chain recombines TRBV2 with TRBJ2-1; the D is unclear. This receptor was identified in a woman aged 55-70 years with lung cancer. The sequenced sample was PBMCs. CDR3 loop: CASSYYNEQFF. In nucleotides, the CDR3 is TGTGCCAGCAGTTACTACAATGAGCAGTTCTTC.